Included here is one TCR beta chain sequence, with context. It lacks a known antigen. It has no much larger one-base neighbor in the sample; base qualities were not kept. TCRbeta CDR3 regions were amplified from genomic DNA by means of the immunoSEQ Assay, a bias-controlled multiplex PCR. Turning to the authors' computational methods: Nucleated cell counts per sample were estimated from amplification of reference gene primers within the assay. Sequence reads were collapsed and filtered to measure the absolute abundance of every unique TCRbeta CDR3 rearrangement. Productive Simpson clonality was computed per sample as the square root of Simpson's diversity index over productive rearrangements. Imported from immuneACCESS, the table was reduced by TCRdb to in-frame sequences with V and J called. These copies leave out some clones; in studies compared against another copy, an unresolved V gene accounts for under half, and the cause of the remainder is not known. From that table come the V and J calls and clone size; the DNA was used to work out D and trimming. For this sample there are 200,000 to 250,000 clones; just over 85% appear just once. The ten top clones hold 3% to 4% of the sample.

Participants in the prospective study were enrolled through a virtual design, were aged about 18 to 100 years, and lived in under 25 United States geographic areas. In the prospective study, cohorts were assigned on the basis of participant-reported clinical history obtained from a screening survey and a study questionnaire. In the prospective study, whole blood, serum and a nasopharyngeal or oropharyngeal swab were collected from each participant by mobile phlebotomists. Additional blood draws and questionnaires over an approximately 2-month period could optionally be provided by prospective study participants. Prospective study blood samples were shipped either frozen or at room temperature before DNA extraction. These data originate in a study of blood T cell repertoires in COVID-19 (dated by TCRdb to the early 2020s). Background on the whole study: The collaborator samples originated in the United States, Italy and Spain and spanned the acute and convalescent phases of COVID-19. The prospective study material was composed of cDNA or gDNA derived from T cells, B-cell-depleted T cells, or PBMCs. Deeply sampled blood TCRbeta repertoires from subjects exposed to, actively infected with, or recovered from COVID-19 were included in the dataset. The repertoires were released in a freely available public database intended as a resource for research on the immune response to SARS-CoV-2. The samples were drawn from the first 160 participants of the ongoing ImmuneRACE study and from 1,254 subjects provided by 6 global collaborators. Sample metadata almost always included a de-identified subject ID, COVID-19 status, age in years and sex. Where available, HLA class I and class II types were taken from metadata supplied by the sample provider and were not determined by assay-based typing.

Study-level results and caveats: The quantity of clinical and demographic metadata differed by source and by participant and was supplied without curation.

This sequence originates from a woman aged 40 to 55 with acute COVID-19. Sequencing used PBMCs or T cells enriched from blood (not recorded which).

The DNA reads as follows: TGTGCCACCGAGTTTAGGGAGTCGGAGACTGGGGCCAACGTCCTGACTTTC. It encodes CATEFRESETGANVLTF. The rearranged segments are TRBV28 and TRBJ2-6, and the D gene may be TRBD2, 5 bases matching. Including the terminal cysteine and phenylalanine, the CDR3 comprises 17 residues. The sequence is cut down to CDR3 DNA, 51 bases in frame from base 1. Reading the germline V gene gives CDR1 MDHEN and CDR2 SYDVKM. V loses 10 bases, J loses 2 bases, and the germline ends lie 21 bases apart. The entire variable domain, with the stretches around the CDR3 drawn from the reference TRBV28 and TRBJ2-6 proteins, is DVKVTQSSRYLVKRTGEKVFLECVQDMDHENMFWYRQDPGLGLRLIYFSYDVKMKEKGDIPEGYSVSREKKERFSLILESASTNQTSMYLCATEFRESETGANVLTFGAGSRLTVL.